Listed below are T cell receptor beta chains from one sample, sequenced in a study of glioma-infiltrating T cells after dendritic cell vaccination. Clones were read by immunoSEQ multiplex PCR, and TCRdb kept only the in-frame ones, dropping some. The profile shows tens of thousands of clones, approximately 81% of them singletons. This specimen was blood, taken after dendritic cell vaccination. All receptors come from a human donor with glioblastoma. Each CDR3 is given with its conserved first and last residue. Fields, in order: J gene, CDR3 length, V gene, CDR3 protein.

TRBJ1-2 | 15 | TRBV15 | CATSFPGGAVDGYTF
TRBJ2-2 | 19 | TRBV11-3 | CASSLARGNRGPNTGELFF
TRBJ2-1 | 15 | TRBV19 | CASTNRWGSHNEQFF
TRBJ1-1 | 14 | TRBV6-5 | CASRAGQQNTEAFF
TRBJ2-6 | 16 | TRBV5-1 | CASSHGVDSGANVLTF
TRBJ2-3 | 15 | TRBV5-1 | CASKFTSGGTDTQYF
TRBJ2-7 | 15 | TRBV15 | CATSPPPPGGREQYF
NA | 18 | TRBV5-6 | CASSLVGTGFPQSYEQYF
TRBJ2-5 | 14 | TRBV5-1 | CASSSTGGQETQYF
TRBJ1-5 | 12 | TRBV10-3 | CAISHTNQPQHF
TRBJ1-4 | 14 | TRBV7-9 | CASSSTGTNEKLFF
TRBJ2-7 | 15 | TRBV27 | CASSTPQGGYYEQYF
TRBJ1-5 | 13 | TRBV6-5 | CASSGGRNQPQHF
TRBJ2-1 | 16 | TRBV27 | CASSPGTSAPYNEQFF
TRBJ2-7 | 14 | TRBV5-4 | CASSRQWGAYEQYF
TRBJ2-1 | 19 | TRBV5-6 | CASSLGRGMASGRANEQFF
TRBJ2-7 | 15 | TRBV18 | CASSPGTVNSYEQYF
TRBJ2-3 | 14 | TRBV11-3 | CASSRQGVTDTQYF
TRBJ2-1 | 15 | TRBV7-3 | CASSPRQGLVNEQFF
TRBJ2-3 | 17 | TRBV6-4 | CASSDPPSGVAPDTQYF
TRBJ2-7 | 13 | TRBV2 | CASGTSGSHEQYF
TRBJ1-1 | 12 | TRBV2 | CASSEGRVRAFF
TRBJ2-7 | 11 | TRBV6-1 | CASSVRVEQYF
TRBJ1-1 | 13 | TRBV29-1 | CSARGGGNTEAFF
TRBJ1-2 | 14 | TRBV5-4 | CASSLEAGYYGYTF
TRBJ2-3 | 16 | TRBV11-3 | CASSLGYRGSTDTQYF
TRBJ2-5 | 14 | TRBV7-9 | CASIRDSGGETQYF
TRBJ2-1 | 14 | TRBV7-9 | CASSKDRSYNEQFF
TRBJ2-7 | 11 | TRBV6-5 | CASSHKAEQYF
TRBJ1-5 | 13 | TRBV27 | CASSLSAWTARHF
TRBJ2-7 | 14 | TRBV7-2 | CASSLGGTGGQQYF
TRBJ2-7 | 17 | TRBV7-6 | CASSSAGVAQGPYEQYF
TRBJ2-1 | 16 | TRBV7-3 | CASSLLGGASYNEQFF
TRBJ2-5 | 16 | TRBV11-2 | CASSMGLAGGQETQYF
TRBJ1-1 | 14 | TRBV27 | CASSLHGNAAEAFF
TRBJ1-1 | 15 | TRBV27 | CASSLSPGLATEAFF
TRBJ1-1 | 14 | TRBV6-5 | CASSGLRVNTEAFF
TRBJ1-5 | 15 | TRBV6-6 | CASSYSTSPGQPQHF
TRBJ2-7 | 17 | TRBV14 | CASSPLDIAGISYEQYF
TRBJ2-7 | 13 | TRBV5-8 | CASSGGPYYEQYF